These 3 T cell receptor beta chains were all obtained from the same sample, sequenced in a study of identical twins (dated by TCRdb to the mid-2010s). The library relied on 5' RACE. Data came from an Illumina HiSeq 2000. TCRdb handled the public reads itself, with Q25 trimming in fastp and clone calling in MiXCR, and kept productive beta chains. Under each unique CDR3 protein, matching rows form one entry showing the most common genes and DNA. This sample is represented by roughly 350,000 distinct CDR3 sequences; approximately 10% of them were singletons. Around 8.6% of the sample is held by the ten biggest clonotypes. Material for sequencing was naive T cells sorted from blood. According to the study, the label for this sample's cell subset or site signals: cells isolated with a human naive T-cell isolation kit. These TCRs come from a woman in her fifties or sixties in good health.

The V and J genes are TRBV12-3 or TRBV12-4 and TRBJ2-5; tentatively, D is TRBD1 (6 bases). The CDR3 runs 14 residues. V dropped 5 bases and J dropped 0 bases, with 10 bases sitting between them. CDR3 loop: CASSQTGNQETQYF. The CDR3, as DNA: TGTGCCAGCAGTCAGACAGGCAACCAAGAGACCCAGTACTTC.

This clonotype was seen only a few times. The chain carries TRBV6-5 and TRBJ1-1; tentative D call: TRBD1 (5 bases). Germline-derived CDR1 and CDR2 are MNHEY and SVGAGI. V gave up 5 bases and J gave up 11 bases, with 15 bases separating them. The CDR3 has 12 residues. The CDR3 DNA follows: TGTGCCAGCAGTGGCGACGGGGGTAGGGCTTTCTTT. It is translated as CASSGDGGRAFF.

In its sample, this clonotype was seen a few times. The V call is TRBV2, the J call TRBJ2-1; D is unresolved. Trimming removed 8 bases from V and 0 bases from J, with 11 bases in between. CDR3 length equals 14 residues. Per germline, CDR1 SNHLY and CDR2 FYNNEI. The CDR3 loop reads CASEERSSYNEQFF. The CDR3 DNA reads as TGTGCCAGCGAAGAGCGAAGCTCCTACAATGAGCAGTTCTTC. Together with reference TRBV2 and TRBJ2-1, the CDR3 gives the full variable domain: EPEVTQTPSHQVTQMGQEVILRCVPISNHLYFYWYRQILGQKVEFLVSFYNNEISEKSEIFDDQFSVERPDGSNFTLKIRSTKLEDSAMYFCASEERSSYNEQFFGPGTRLTVL.